This entry features one T cell receptor (beta chain) sequence. TCRdb keeps only in-frame clones here, not all; method: immunoSEQ multiplex PCR. Seen here are some 29,000 clones, roughly 84% observed once, and the top ten hold over 1.5%. V dropped 1 base and J dropped 4 bases, with 10 bases sitting between them. The length of the CDR3 is 15 residues. Germline values: CDR1 SEHNR, CDR2 FQNEAQ (reference sequence). This entry is derived from a study of T cell clonotyping in hematopoietic cell transplantation. Time point noted: recipient sample about 28 days before transplant, after cytoreduction. Samples: about 28 days before transplant, then days 30, 100 and 180 after.

Sequencing was performed on peripheral blood mononuclear cells, taken before stem cell transplant. This TCR came from a middle-aged man with acute myeloid leukemia. Some clones in this sample may be carry-over from other donors' samples. V is TRBV7-9 and J is TRBJ2-2, with D perhaps TRBD1 (5 bases). In DNA form, the CDR3 reads TGTGCCAGCAGCTTAGACCCAGGGTTCACCGGGGAGCTGTTTTTT. Amino acid sequence: CASSLDPGFTGELFF.